The next 5 T cell receptor beta chains were all read from a single sample in a study of cytomegalovirus exposure and HLA in healthy donors. Amplification used 60 Vbeta primers and 13 Jbeta primers. Profiled with immunoSEQ multiplex PCR; TCRdb holds only in-frame clones, not every one. The table includes 80,000 to 100,000 clones, 69% detected once. Sample: PBMCs. The receptors were sampled from a female donor in good health and CMV-seronegative.

In its sample, this clone was seen a few times. The CDR3 nucleotides are TGCGCCAGCAGTCAACCTATGACCGGGGAGCTGTTTTTT. Translating it yields CASSQPMTGELFF. V is TRBV23-1 and J is TRBJ2-2; D is unresolved. TRBV23-1 carries the ORF label, with uncertain function. This CDR3 has 13 residues. V shed 2 bases and J shed 5 bases, with 6 bases lying between them.

V gene TRBV7-6 combines with J gene TRBJ1-6; no reliable D call. V lost 2 bases, J lost 7 bases, and 6 bases lay in between. Germline CDR1 is SGHVS and CDR2 is FNYEAQ. The CDR3 extends over 13 amino acids. The CDR3 loop is CASSLQRNSPLHF. CDR3 coding DNA: TGTGCCAGCAGCTTACAACGGAATTCACCCCTCCACTTT. Based on the CDR3 plus reference TRBV7-6 and TRBJ1-6, the full variable domain is GAGVSQSPRYKVTKRGQDVALRCDPISGHVSLYWYRQALGQGPEFLTYFNYEAQQDKSGLPNDRFSAERPEGSISTLTIQRTEQRDSAMYRCASSLQRNSPLHFGNGTRLTVT.

This clone was seen just once. The chain joins TRBV6-5 to TRBJ2-1; 12 nucleotides match TRBD2. This CDR3 is 15 amino acids long. Germline lookup yields CDR1 MNHEY and CDR2 SVGAGI. Germline trimming cut 6 bases from V and 4 bases from J; bases unmatched to any gene: 4. CDR3 loop: CASSQTSGGYNEQFF. The CDR3 nucleotides are TGTGCCAGCAGCCAGACTAGCGGGGGATACAATGAGCAGTTCTTC.

The V call is TRBV6-4, the J call TRBJ2-2; D may be TRBD2 (6 bases). The CDR3 sequence is 13 residues long. The germline gives CDR1 MRHNA, CDR2 SNTAGT. With 4 bases removed from V and 3 bases from J, the gap between germline ends came to 6 bases. The CDR3 nucleotides read TGTGCCAGCAGTGCGGGAGACACCGGGGAGCTGTTTTTT. Translating it yields CASSAGDTGELFF.

The V gene is TRBV18, the J gene TRBJ1-4; 9 bases match TRBD1. V lost 3 bases and J lost 7; bases outside the gene matches: 0. The CDR3 has 13 amino acids. The germline gives CDR1 KGHSH, CDR2 LQKENI. The CDR3 region is CASSPDRGEKLFF. The CDR3 DNA reads TGTGCCAGCTCACCGGACAGGGGTGAAAAACTGTTTTTT.